Below, 26 T cell receptor beta chains from the same sample are listed, as sequenced in a study of blood T cells in healthy people across ages. For the second PCR, which ran for about 6 to 11 cycles, a sample-barcoded 5' primer and a J-beta primer mix were used. Each CDR3 protein gets one entry after TCRdb re-called the 5' RACE reads with MiXCR. The repertoire holds around 1,500,000 distinct CDR3 sequences, with approximately 28% as singletons. Sequencing was done on a sample of blood. Receptors originate from a woman aged 25 to 39 in good health.

This clonotype has ten or more counts. The chain couples TRBV7-3 to TRBJ2-1, with TRBD1 matching 7 bases. Germline CDR1 and CDR2: SGHTA and FQGTGA. Losses at the gene ends were 1 base for V and 6 bases for J; bases not matched to a gene: 9. This CDR3 has 16 residues. The CDR3 here is CASSLNTGQLPNEQFF. CDR3 DNA: TGTGCCAGCAGCTTAAATACGGGACAGCTCCCCAATGAGCAGTTCTTC.

This chain connects TRBV20-1 to TRBJ2-7; D remains ambiguous. V gave up 3 bases and J gave up 0 bases, with 9 bases separating them. The V gene's germline CDR1 is DFQATT and CDR2 SNEGSKA (reference sequence). CDR3 length equals 13 residues. The CDR3 is CSASSSFSYEQYF. As DNA, the CDR3 is TGCAGTGCTAGCTCAAGCTTCTCCTACGAGCAGTACTTC.

This clonotype turned up a few times. This chain joins TRBV29-1 and TRBJ2-3; 12 bases map to TRBD2. The CDR3 contains 14 residues. Germline values: CDR1 SQVTM, CDR2 ANQGSEA. The junction had 8 bases not matched to a gene; V was cut back by 7 bases and J by 6 bases. CDR3 in amino acids: CSARLAGEMDTQYF. The DNA for the CDR3 is TGCAGCGCCAGACTAGCGGGGGAAATGGATACGCAGTATTTT.

Only a few counts were recorded for this clonotype. This rearrangement joins TRBV20-1 to TRBJ2-5, with D possibly being TRBD2 (5 bases). Trimming stripped 5 bases from V and 2 bases from J, with 21 bases between. CDR1 is DFQATT, CDR2 SNEGSKA, per germline (reference sequence). CDR3 size: 16 residues. CDR3 in amino acids: CSARTRLPRKQETQYF. CDR3 bases: TGCAGTGCTCGGACCCGACTACCCAGAAAACAAGAGACCCAGTACTTC.

In this sample, this clonotype turned up a few times. One end of the junction does not line up with germline, which may come from a read error. V is TRBV4-2 and J is TRBJ2-6, with D tentatively TRBD1 (5 bases). This CDR3 has 15 amino acids. Per the germline V gene, CDR1 is LGHNA and CDR2 is YNFKEQ. The CDR3: CASSQERAGADVLTF. CDR3 nucleotide sequence: TGTGCCAGCAGCCAAGAAAGGGCTGGGGCCGACGTCCTGACTTTC.

This clonotype was seen a handful of times. The CDR3 sequence is CASSLAGTGIYEKLFF. CDR3 nucleotide sequence: TGTGCCAGCAGCTTAGCGGGGACAGGGATATACGAAAAACTGTTTTTT. The chain is built from TRBV7-2 and TRBJ1-4, with TRBD1 matching over 9 bases. Germline V gene sequence: CDR1 SGHTA, CDR2 FQGNSA. Trimming cost V 0 bases and J 8 bases; bases outside gene matches: 7. The CDR3 has 16 residues.

This chain joins TRBV4-1 and TRBJ2-7; a weak D match, TRBD1 (6 bases). The CDR3 length is 16 residues. The V gene lost 3 bases and the J gene lost 0 bases, with 15 bases spanning the gap. CDR1 is MGHRA, CDR2 YSYEKL, per germline. The CDR3 reads CASSQSLRDNSYEQYF. For the CDR3, the DNA is TGCGCCAGCAGCCAGAGTCTCCGGGACAACTCCTACGAGCAGTACTTC.

The table lists this clonotype with a few counts. The gene calls are TRBV21-1 and TRBJ2-5; TRBD2, the table's D call, was not compared with the DNA. TRBV21-1 is designated a pseudogene. The CDR3 sequence is 16 residues long. The CDR3 DNA is TGTGCCAGCAGTATGGGTAGCGGGAGGGGGGAAGAGACCCAGTACTTC. This translates into CASSMGSGRGEETQYF.

The chain joins TRBV28 to TRBJ2-5, with 12 bases fitting TRBD1. This CDR3 has 16 residues. The V and J ends lost 3 bases and 11 bases, in that order; junction bases with no gene match: 13. Germline CDR1 reads MDHEN; CDR2 reads SYDVKM. The CDR3 reads CASSFLAGQGAEEQYF. The DNA for the CDR3 is TGTGCCAGCAGTTTTTTGGCGGGACAGGGGGCGGAGGAGCAGTACTTC.

This clonotype showed up just a few times. Sequence at one end of the junction differs from germline and may be a read error. The J gene is TRBJ1-1, the V gene TRBV20-1; TRBD1 matches at 7 bases. This CDR3 contains 15 residues. In germline, CDR1 is DFQATT, CDR2 SNEGSKA (reference sequence). CDR3 in amino acids: CSARLPGQLNTEVFF. For the CDR3, the DNA is TGCAGTGCTAGACTTCCGGGACAGTTGAACACTGAAGTTTTCTTT.

This clonotype was detected ten times or more. The chain combines TRBV7-2 with TRBJ2-3; 9 positions agree with TRBD2. This CDR3 has 16 residues. The J segment lost 4 bases and the V segment lost 1 base, leaving 6 bases of the junction unmatched. CDR1 is SGHTA and CDR2 is FQGNSA in the germline V gene. The CDR3 DNA reads TGTGCCAGCAGCTTAGTGGGCGGGAGGGCCCCAGATACGCAGTATTTT. It encodes CASSLVGGRAPDTQYF.

This clonotype was found many times. The chain employs TRBV12-5 and TRBJ2-5, with a weak D call TRBD1 (6 bases). The CDR3 spans 14 residues. Germline V gives CDR1 LGHNT, CDR2 FRNRAP. Trimming shortened V by 4 bases and J by 0 bases, and 9 bases separated the two germline ends. In nucleotides, the CDR3 is TGTGCTAGTGGTTCTCCAGGGGACCAAGAGACCCAGTACTTC. This encodes CASGSPGDQETQYF. The variable domain in full, with the rest retrieved from reference TRBV12-5 and TRBJ2-5, is DARVTQTPRHKVTEMGQEVTMRCQPILGHNTVFWYRQTMMQGLELLAYFRNRAPLDDSGMPKDRFSAEMPDATLATLKIQPSEPRDSAVYFCASGSPGDQETQYFGPGTRLLVL.

This clonotype turned up a few times. For the CDR3, the DNA is TGTGCCACCAGCAGAGATACGCCTCGCTCCTACAATGAGCAGTTCTTC. As protein: CATSRDTPRSYNEQFF. This chain connects TRBV15 to TRBJ2-1; no definite D call. This CDR3 contains 16 residues. Germline values: CDR1 LNHNV, CDR2 YYDKDF (reference sequence). Trimming shortened V by 0 bases and J by 0 bases, and 9 bases separated the two germline ends.

This clonotype has a count of ten or more. CDR3 amino acids: CASSPGQGGHNEQFF. CDR3 DNA: TGCGCCAGCAGCCCCGGACAGGGCGGGCACAATGAGCAGTTCTTC. The chain has TRBV5-1 and TRBJ2-1; 8 nucleotides align to TRBD1. J gave up 5 bases and V 4 bases, and 8 bases lay outside the gene matches. CDR3 length: 15 residues. Germline V gene data show CDR1 as SGHRS and CDR2 as YFSETQ. The variable domain in full, with the rest retrieved from reference TRBV5-1 and TRBJ2-1, is KAGVTQTPRYLIKTRGQQVTLSCSPISGHRSVSWYQQTPGQGLQFLFEYFSETQRNKGNFPGRFSGRQFSNSRSEMNVSTLELGDSALYLCASSPGQGGHNEQFFGPGTRLTVL.

Worth noting for this clonotype: A much larger clone differs by one base, so this may be a read error. The V gene is TRBV6-5, the J gene TRBJ2-7; 8 nucleotides agree with TRBD2. Germline lookup yields CDR1 MNHEY and CDR2 SVGAGI. The CDR3 is 15 amino acids. The CDR3 bases are TGTGCCAGCAGTTACGTAGCGGGGTTAGCCTACGGGCAGTACTTC. The encoded protein is CASSYVAGLAYGQYF.

This clonotype was seen a handful of times. The V and J genes are TRBV18 and TRBJ2-4; D gene ambiguous. The CDR3 runs to 13 residues. Germline V lookup: CDR1 KGHSH, CDR2 LQKENI. Between the trimmed V and J ends, which lost 3 bases and 0 bases, there was a span of 3 bases. Written as DNA, the CDR3 is TGTGCCAGCTCACCGATAGCCAAAAACATTCAGTACTTC. Translating gives CASSPIAKNIQYF.

This clonotype was counted ten times or more. The chain couples TRBV29-1 to TRBJ2-3; 13 nucleotides line up with TRBD2. The germline V gene has CDR1 SQVTM and CDR2 ANQGSEA. Trimming removed 7 bases from V and 2 bases from J; junction bases left unmatched: 6. This CDR3 spans 15 amino acids. As DNA, the CDR3 is TGCAGCGCACCCGGACTAGCGGGGGTCACAGATACGCAGTATTTT. It translates to CSAPGLAGVTDTQYF.

The chain combines TRBV10-3 with TRBJ2-3, with 10 bases that match TRBD2. Germline V gives CDR1 ENHRY, CDR2 SYGVKD. CDR3 length: 15 amino acids. The V gene end was trimmed by 11 bases and the J gene end by 2 bases; junction bases not matched to a gene: 10. This chain's CDR3 is CAVLPGLAITDTQYF. CDR3 in DNA: TGTGCCGTGCTACCGGGACTAGCGATCACAGATACGCAGTATTTT.

The chain uses TRBV5-1 and TRBJ1-1; no definite D call. The CDR3 has 13 amino acids. Germline CDR1 is SGHRS and CDR2 is YFSETQ. V was clipped by 0 bases and J by 4 bases, with 7 bases between them. CDR3 DNA: TGCGCCAGCAGCTTGGACCCGATCACTGAAGCTTTCTTT. It specifies CASSLDPITEAFF.

This clonotype was picked up a small number of times. This may stem from a read error, because a much larger clone lies one nucleotide away. This chain uses TRBV20-1 with TRBJ2-4; maybe TRBD2 (6 bases). The J call may be incorrect, as the DNA end agrees better with TRBJ2-7. The CDR3 runs 13 residues. The V gene's germline CDR1 is DFQATT and CDR2 SNEGSKA (reference sequence). CDR3 in DNA: TGCAGTGCCCCTATTGGCGGGGCGGGCGAGCAGTACTTC. This sequence encodes CSAPIGGAGEQYF.

The V gene is TRBV19, the J gene TRBJ2-3; TRBD2 agrees at 13 bases. This CDR3 spans 15 amino acids. Germline V lookup: CDR1 LNHDA, CDR2 SQIVND (reference sequence). V was pared by 5 bases and J by 5 bases, with 4 bases of the junction left unmatched. CDR3 nucleotide sequence: TGTGCCAGTAGTGAGACTAGCGGGAGGTTAGATACGCAGTATTTT. Translation gives CASSETSGRLDTQYF.

This clonotype was found a few times. The chain joins TRBV20-1 to TRBJ2-1; 10 positions agree with TRBD2. The CDR3 sequence is 15 residues long. Germline lookup yields CDR1 DFQATT and CDR2 SNEGSKA (reference sequence). Trimming removed 2 bases from V and 5 bases from J; junction bases left unmatched: 6. CDR3 in DNA: TGCAGTGCTAGACCCCTAGCGGGGGACAACAATGAGCAGTTCTTC. Amino acids: CSARPLAGDNNEQFF.

This clonotype occurred a few times. The V and J genes are TRBV6-5 and TRBJ1-1; 9 bases align to TRBD1. Germline V gives CDR1 MNHEY, CDR2 SVGAGI. The CDR3 runs 13 residues. Unmatched junction bases numbered 6, after V lost 6 bases and J lost 7 bases. The CDR3 region has the DNA TGTGCCAGCAGGACCGGGACAGGGCTTGAAGCTTTCTTT. Protein: CASRTGTGLEAFF.

A note on this clonotype: A read error may account for a junction end that differs from germline. The V and J genes are TRBV20-1 and TRBJ1-4; unclear D gene. Germline values: CDR1 DFQATT, CDR2 SNEGSKA (reference sequence). The CDR3 runs to 15 residues. In DNA form, the CDR3 reads TGCAGTGCTAAATTACCCGGGAGAACTAATGAAAAACGGTTTTTT. Its translation: CSAKLPGRTNEKRFF.

Ten or more counts support this clonotype. CDR3 in DNA: TGTGCCAGCAGCTTGATGGGACCGTATAATTCACCCCTCCACTTT. Translated: CASSLMGPYNSPLHF. V gene TRBV5-6 combines with J gene TRBJ1-6; a possible D gene is TRBD1 (5 bases). The CDR3 sequence is 15 residues long. The V gene lost 1 base and the J gene lost 4 bases, with 9 bases spanning the gap. Germline V gene sequence: CDR1 SGHDT, CDR2 YYEEEE. Based on the CDR3 plus reference TRBV5-6 and TRBJ1-6, the full variable domain is DAGVTQSPTHLIKTRGQQVTLRCSPKSGHDTVSWYQQALGQGPQFIFQYYEEEERQRGNFPDRFSGHQFPNYSSELNVNALLLGDSALYLCASSLMGPYNSPLHFGNGTRLTVT.

The chain recombines TRBV10-3 with TRBJ2-5; 7 nucleotides line up with TRBD2. CDR1 is ENHRY and CDR2 is SYGVKD in the germline V gene. The V and J ends lost 2 bases and 9 bases, in that order; junction bases with no gene match: 6. This CDR3 has 13 residues. The DNA of the CDR3 is TGTGCCATCAGTGAGGAGACTAGCTCGGCCCAGTACTTC. As protein: CAISEETSSAQYF.